These 24 T cell receptor beta chains were all obtained from the same sample, sequenced in a study of T cell repertoires in cytomegalovirus infection. One entry per CDR3 protein results from TCRdb running MiXCR on the reads. This table holds fewer than 900,000 distinct CDR3 sequences, roughly 28% found once. Their antigen targets remain unknown. Sequencing used cultured CD8+ T cells from PBMCs, obtained from culture after CMV antigen stimulation. The source is a human donor in good health (CMV status not recorded). Some clones in this sample may be carry-over from other donors' samples.

The rearrangement joins TRBV4-1 to TRBJ2-7, with 8 bases that match TRBD1. Germline assignment: CDR1 MGHRA and CDR2 YSYEKL. The CDR3 consists of 15 residues. J lost 0 bases, V lost 1 base, and 2 bases had no gene match. The CDR3: CASSQVTGGSYEQYF. The DNA for the CDR3 is TGCGCCAGCAGCCAAGTTACAGGGGGCTCCTACGAGCAGTACTTC.

The chain employs TRBV7-9 and TRBJ2-5; the D is unclear. The germline CDR1 and CDR2 sequences are SEHNR and FQNEAQ (reference sequence). Trimming shortened V by 5 bases and J by 9 bases, and 13 bases separated the two germline ends. This CDR3 is built from 12 residues. This CDR3 is CASSLGPSAQYF. The CDR3 nucleotides read TGTGCCAGCAGCCTCGGGCCTTCGGCCCAGTACTTC.

This clonotype was seen a few times. The rearrangement joins TRBV4-3 to TRBJ2-1; no reliable D call. In germline, CDR1 is LGHNA, CDR2 YSLEER. CDR3 size: 13 residues. V was clipped by 1 base and J by 6 bases, with 7 bases between them. Written as DNA, the CDR3 is TGCGCCAGCAGCCAAGCAGCTAGCAATGAGCAGTTCTTC. This encodes CASSQAASNEQFF.

The chain carries TRBV28 and TRBJ2-1; 7 nucleotides agree with TRBD1. Germline V lookup: CDR1 MDHEN, CDR2 SYDVKM. The ends lost 6 bases at V and 8 bases at J; junction bases unmatched: 7. CDR3 size: 13 residues. The CDR3 DNA is TGTGCCAGCAGCCGGTTCAGGGGGTATGAGCAGTTCTTC. This gives the protein CASSRFRGYEQFF.

The chain uses TRBV6-5 and TRBJ2-3; 8 positions match TRBD2. The CDR3 consists of 15 residues. J gave up 4 bases and V 6 bases, and 9 bases lay outside the gene matches. Germline V lookup: CDR1 MNHEY, CDR2 SVGAGI. This chain's CDR3 is CASSRTGGVADTQYF. CDR3 sequence (DNA): TGTGCCAGCAGCCGGACCGGGGGGGTAGCAGATACGCAGTATTTT.

The genes are TRBV4-1 and TRBJ2-7, with D uncertain. CDR1 is MGHRA and CDR2 is YSYEKL in the germline V gene. This CDR3 region has 14 residues. The V end lost 1 base, the J end lost 0 bases, and 7 bases lay between the germline ends. The chain's CDR3 is CASSQVVTSYEQYF. Written as DNA, the CDR3 is TGCGCCAGCAGCCAAGTGGTTACCTCCTACGAGCAGTACTTC.

The rearrangement links TRBV7-2 to TRBJ1-1; D uncertain. The V end lost 4 bases, the J end lost 4 bases, and 28 bases lay between the germline ends. This CDR3 comprises 19 residues. Germline V gene lookup returns CDR1 SGHTA and CDR2 FQGNSA. CDR3 region: CASSSFWADGELGGTEAFF. Written as DNA, the CDR3 is TGTGCCAGCAGCTCGTTTTGGGCGGACGGGGAGCTTGGAGGCACTGAAGCTTTCTTT.

The genes are TRBV12-3 or TRBV12-4 and TRBJ2-7; TRBD1 agrees at 9 bases. The ends lost 5 bases at V and 7 bases at J; junction bases unmatched: 9. This CDR3 spans 14 amino acids. This chain's CDR3 is CASSPAGQGFEQYF. The CDR3, as DNA: TGTGCCAGCAGTCCCGCGGGACAGGGTTTTGAGCAGTACTTC.

This rearrangement joins TRBV28 to TRBJ2-3, with 15 bases matching TRBD2. The junction had 2 bases not matched to a gene; V was cut back by 2 bases and J by 5 bases. The CDR3 sequence is 16 residues long. Germline V CDR1 and CDR2: MDHEN, SYDVKM. This chain's CDR3 is CASSLVGLAGGDTQYF. CDR3 nucleotide sequence: TGTGCCAGCAGTTTAGTGGGACTAGCGGGGGGAGATACGCAGTATTTT. The full variable domain, its missing parts supplied by reference TRBV28 and TRBJ2-3, is DVKVTQSSRYLVKRTGEKVFLECVQDMDHENMFWYRQDPGLGLRLIYFSYDVKMKEKGDIPEGYSVSREKKERFSLILESASTNQTSMYLCASSLVGLAGGDTQYFGPGTRLTVL.

The sample holds a few counts of this clonotype. This chain uses TRBV16 with TRBJ1-2; D unclear. CDR1 and CDR2 (germline): KGHSY, FQNENV. V was pared by 1 base and J by 4 bases, with 13 bases between. CDR3 size: 15 residues. CDR3 sequence: CASSQWRESAYGYTF. In DNA form, the CDR3 reads TGTGCCAGCAGCCAATGGCGGGAATCCGCCTATGGCTACACCTTC.

This chain joins TRBV19 and TRBJ2-1, with 8 bases lining up with TRBD2. The junction had 4 bases not matched to a gene; V was cut back by 3 bases and J by 0 bases. This CDR3 comprises 16 residues. Germline V gives CDR1 LNHDA, CDR2 SQIVND (reference sequence). Here the CDR3 reads CASSIRRGASYNEQFF. As DNA, the CDR3 is TGTGCCAGTAGTATTCGGCGGGGGGCCTCCTACAATGAGCAGTTCTTC. The complete variable domain, with remaining parts taken from reference TRBV19 and TRBJ2-1, reads DGGITQSPKYLFRKEGQNVTLSCEQNLNHDAMYWYRQDPGQGLRLIYYSQIVNDFQKGDIAEGYSVSREKKESFPLTVTSAQKNPTAFYLCASSIRRGASYNEQFFGPGTRLTVL.

This clonotype was seen at least ten times. The rearrangement uses TRBV7-6 and TRBJ2-5, with D possibly being TRBD2 (6 bases). The germline V gene has CDR1 SGHVS and CDR2 FNYEAQ. The length of the CDR3 is 16 residues. V was shortened by 1 base and J by 2 bases, with 14 bases between the two germline ends. CDR3 DNA sequence: TGTGCCAGCAGCTTAGGTGGAGGGCGAGGGCAAGAGACCCAGTACTTC. It translates to CASSLGGGRGQETQYF. The whole variable domain, remainder taken from reference TRBV7-6 and TRBJ2-5, is GAGVSQSPRYKVTKRGQDVALRCDPISGHVSLYWYRQALGQGPEFLTYFNYEAQQDKSGLPNDRFSAERPEGSISTLTIQRTEQRDSAMYRCASSLGGGRGQETQYFGPGTRLLVL.

This CDR3 reads CASSLLGAANNEQFF. The CDR3 DNA is TGTGCCAGCAGCTTACTGGGGGCAGCGAACAATGAGCAGTTCTTC. This chain links TRBV7-8 with TRBJ2-1, with a possible D match to TRBD1 (6 bases). Trimming removed 2 bases at V and 5 bases at J, with 13 bases between. The CDR3 extends over 15 amino acids. The germline CDR1 and CDR2 sequences are SGHVS and FQNEAQ.

This clonotype was seen at least ten times. The genes are TRBV7-2 and TRBJ2-5, with 7 nucleotides matching TRBD2. Germline CDR1 is SGHTA and CDR2 is FQGNSA. The CDR3 length is 17 residues. The ends lost 2 bases at V and 0 bases at J; junction bases unmatched: 9. The CDR3 spells CASSLLIRGVYQETQYF. The CDR3 DNA reads as TGTGCCAGCAGCTTATTAATACGGGGGGTGTACCAAGAGACCCAGTACTTC. The full variable domain, with the rest looked up from reference TRBV7-2 and TRBJ2-5, is GAGVSQSPSNKVTEKGKDVELRCDPISGHTALYWYRQSLGQGLEFLIYFQGNSAPDKSGLPSDRFSAERTGGSVSTLTIQRTQQEDSAVYLCASSLLIRGVYQETQYFGPGTRLLVL.

This clonotype was counted between two and nine times. The chain recombines TRBV4-1 with TRBJ2-5; 13 bases are shared with TRBD2. CDR1 and CDR2 from the germline V gene are MGHRA and YSYEKL. Trimming cost V 10 bases and J 4 bases; bases outside gene matches: 9. CDR3 size: 15 residues. The CDR3 region is CAISTSGGAGETQYF. The CDR3 DNA is TGCGCCATCAGTACTAGCGGGGGGGCCGGAGAGACCCAGTACTTC.

This clonotype has more than one count but fewer than ten. The V gene is TRBV4-1, the J gene TRBJ2-2; D is undetermined. The CDR3 sequence is 16 residues long. CDR1 is MGHRA, CDR2 YSYEKL, per germline. The V end lost 1 base, the J end lost 0 bases, and 9 bases lay between the germline ends. CDR3 protein: CASSQVPVTNTGELFF. Here the CDR3 DNA reads TGCGCCAGCAGCCAAGTCCCGGTAACGAACACCGGGGAGCTGTTTTTT.

This chain connects TRBV12-3 or TRBV12-4 to TRBJ2-5; D may correspond to TRBD1 or TRBD2 (5 bases each). Trimming removed 6 bases from V and 3 bases from J, with 14 bases in between. There are 14 residues in the CDR3. For the CDR3, the DNA is TGTGCCAGCAGCCCTGTTTTGGGGGAAGAGACCCAGTACTTC. Its translation: CASSPVLGEETQYF.

This clonotype has only a few counts. This rearrangement joins TRBV5-6 to TRBJ2-5; 9 nucleotides agree with TRBD2. Germline CDR1 and CDR2: SGHDT and YYEEEE. The V and J ends lost 0 bases and 7 bases, in that order; junction bases with no gene match: 10. The CDR3 runs 16 residues. In nucleotides, the CDR3 is TGTGCCAGCAGCTTGGTAGCGGGGGTCGCGACGGGGACCCAGTACTTC. Translating gives CASSLVAGVATGTQYF. Filled out from reference TRBV5-6 and TRBJ2-5, the complete variable domain reads DAGVTQSPTHLIKTRGQQVTLRCSPKSGHDTVSWYQQALGQGPQFIFQYYEEEERQRGNFPDRFSGHQFPNYSSELNVNALLLGDSALYLCASSLVAGVATGTQYFGPGTRLLVL.

The chain joins TRBV6-1 to TRBJ2-1; 7 bases are a match to TRBD1. With V trimmed by 6 bases and J by 9 bases, 5 bases remained unmatched. CDR1 MNHNS and CDR2 SASEGT come from the germline V gene. This CDR3 comprises 12 residues. CDR3 DNA sequence: TGTGCCAGCAGGGGGACAGCCCCTGAGCAGTTCTTC. This gives the protein CASRGTAPEQFF.

The J gene is TRBJ1-1, the V gene TRBV20-1; D possibly corresponds to TRBD1 (6 bases). CDR3 length: 12 residues. Germline loops: CDR1 DFQATT, CDR2 SNEGSKA (reference sequence). The V end was cut by 0 bases, the J end by 6 bases, with 8 bases between. CDR3 residues: CSARDPGAEAFF. CDR3 in DNA: TGCAGTGCTAGAGACCCAGGGGCTGAAGCTTTCTTT.

This clonotype was recorded many times. The genes are TRBV7-2 and TRBJ1-1; D may be TRBD1 (5 bases). CDR3 length equals 14 residues. Trimming cost V 5 bases and J 2 bases, with 12 bases left between them. CDR1 is SGHTA, CDR2 FQGNSA, per germline. CDR3 region: CASSEWGNNTEAFF. CDR3 nucleotide sequence: TGTGCCAGCAGCGAGTGGGGGAACAACACTGAAGCTTTCTTT.

A word on this clonotype: One end of the junction is discordant with germline, which a read error may explain. This chain joins TRBV5-3 and TRBJ2-1, with D possibly matching TRBD2 (6 bases). TRBV5-3 is identified as an open reading frame with a role that is uncertain. This CDR3 has 14 amino acids. The CDR3 DNA reads as TGTGCCAGCAGCTATCTCACGGGGGTTGGTGAGCAGTTCTTC. Translation gives CASSYLTGVGEQFF.

This clonotype was recorded a few times. The chain has TRBV4-1 and TRBJ2-5; TRBD2 might be the D (5 bases). V lost 4 bases, J lost 4 bases, and 10 bases lay in between. This CDR3 spans 13 amino acids. Germline lookup yields CDR1 MGHRA and CDR2 YSYEKL. The CDR3 nucleotides are TGCGCCAGCAGCCGCCGTGGGAGAGAGACCCAGTACTTC. It translates to CASSRRGRETQYF.

This chain links TRBV5-1 with TRBJ1-1, with D possibly being TRBD1 (6 bases). CDR3 length: 14 residues. Per the germline V gene, CDR1 is SGHRS and CDR2 is YFSETQ. The V end was cut by 4 bases, the J end by 2 bases, with 12 bases between. The CDR3 region has the DNA TGCGCCAGCAGCGCGCAACAGGGTAACACTGAAGCTTTCTTT. Translated: CASSAQQGNTEAFF.